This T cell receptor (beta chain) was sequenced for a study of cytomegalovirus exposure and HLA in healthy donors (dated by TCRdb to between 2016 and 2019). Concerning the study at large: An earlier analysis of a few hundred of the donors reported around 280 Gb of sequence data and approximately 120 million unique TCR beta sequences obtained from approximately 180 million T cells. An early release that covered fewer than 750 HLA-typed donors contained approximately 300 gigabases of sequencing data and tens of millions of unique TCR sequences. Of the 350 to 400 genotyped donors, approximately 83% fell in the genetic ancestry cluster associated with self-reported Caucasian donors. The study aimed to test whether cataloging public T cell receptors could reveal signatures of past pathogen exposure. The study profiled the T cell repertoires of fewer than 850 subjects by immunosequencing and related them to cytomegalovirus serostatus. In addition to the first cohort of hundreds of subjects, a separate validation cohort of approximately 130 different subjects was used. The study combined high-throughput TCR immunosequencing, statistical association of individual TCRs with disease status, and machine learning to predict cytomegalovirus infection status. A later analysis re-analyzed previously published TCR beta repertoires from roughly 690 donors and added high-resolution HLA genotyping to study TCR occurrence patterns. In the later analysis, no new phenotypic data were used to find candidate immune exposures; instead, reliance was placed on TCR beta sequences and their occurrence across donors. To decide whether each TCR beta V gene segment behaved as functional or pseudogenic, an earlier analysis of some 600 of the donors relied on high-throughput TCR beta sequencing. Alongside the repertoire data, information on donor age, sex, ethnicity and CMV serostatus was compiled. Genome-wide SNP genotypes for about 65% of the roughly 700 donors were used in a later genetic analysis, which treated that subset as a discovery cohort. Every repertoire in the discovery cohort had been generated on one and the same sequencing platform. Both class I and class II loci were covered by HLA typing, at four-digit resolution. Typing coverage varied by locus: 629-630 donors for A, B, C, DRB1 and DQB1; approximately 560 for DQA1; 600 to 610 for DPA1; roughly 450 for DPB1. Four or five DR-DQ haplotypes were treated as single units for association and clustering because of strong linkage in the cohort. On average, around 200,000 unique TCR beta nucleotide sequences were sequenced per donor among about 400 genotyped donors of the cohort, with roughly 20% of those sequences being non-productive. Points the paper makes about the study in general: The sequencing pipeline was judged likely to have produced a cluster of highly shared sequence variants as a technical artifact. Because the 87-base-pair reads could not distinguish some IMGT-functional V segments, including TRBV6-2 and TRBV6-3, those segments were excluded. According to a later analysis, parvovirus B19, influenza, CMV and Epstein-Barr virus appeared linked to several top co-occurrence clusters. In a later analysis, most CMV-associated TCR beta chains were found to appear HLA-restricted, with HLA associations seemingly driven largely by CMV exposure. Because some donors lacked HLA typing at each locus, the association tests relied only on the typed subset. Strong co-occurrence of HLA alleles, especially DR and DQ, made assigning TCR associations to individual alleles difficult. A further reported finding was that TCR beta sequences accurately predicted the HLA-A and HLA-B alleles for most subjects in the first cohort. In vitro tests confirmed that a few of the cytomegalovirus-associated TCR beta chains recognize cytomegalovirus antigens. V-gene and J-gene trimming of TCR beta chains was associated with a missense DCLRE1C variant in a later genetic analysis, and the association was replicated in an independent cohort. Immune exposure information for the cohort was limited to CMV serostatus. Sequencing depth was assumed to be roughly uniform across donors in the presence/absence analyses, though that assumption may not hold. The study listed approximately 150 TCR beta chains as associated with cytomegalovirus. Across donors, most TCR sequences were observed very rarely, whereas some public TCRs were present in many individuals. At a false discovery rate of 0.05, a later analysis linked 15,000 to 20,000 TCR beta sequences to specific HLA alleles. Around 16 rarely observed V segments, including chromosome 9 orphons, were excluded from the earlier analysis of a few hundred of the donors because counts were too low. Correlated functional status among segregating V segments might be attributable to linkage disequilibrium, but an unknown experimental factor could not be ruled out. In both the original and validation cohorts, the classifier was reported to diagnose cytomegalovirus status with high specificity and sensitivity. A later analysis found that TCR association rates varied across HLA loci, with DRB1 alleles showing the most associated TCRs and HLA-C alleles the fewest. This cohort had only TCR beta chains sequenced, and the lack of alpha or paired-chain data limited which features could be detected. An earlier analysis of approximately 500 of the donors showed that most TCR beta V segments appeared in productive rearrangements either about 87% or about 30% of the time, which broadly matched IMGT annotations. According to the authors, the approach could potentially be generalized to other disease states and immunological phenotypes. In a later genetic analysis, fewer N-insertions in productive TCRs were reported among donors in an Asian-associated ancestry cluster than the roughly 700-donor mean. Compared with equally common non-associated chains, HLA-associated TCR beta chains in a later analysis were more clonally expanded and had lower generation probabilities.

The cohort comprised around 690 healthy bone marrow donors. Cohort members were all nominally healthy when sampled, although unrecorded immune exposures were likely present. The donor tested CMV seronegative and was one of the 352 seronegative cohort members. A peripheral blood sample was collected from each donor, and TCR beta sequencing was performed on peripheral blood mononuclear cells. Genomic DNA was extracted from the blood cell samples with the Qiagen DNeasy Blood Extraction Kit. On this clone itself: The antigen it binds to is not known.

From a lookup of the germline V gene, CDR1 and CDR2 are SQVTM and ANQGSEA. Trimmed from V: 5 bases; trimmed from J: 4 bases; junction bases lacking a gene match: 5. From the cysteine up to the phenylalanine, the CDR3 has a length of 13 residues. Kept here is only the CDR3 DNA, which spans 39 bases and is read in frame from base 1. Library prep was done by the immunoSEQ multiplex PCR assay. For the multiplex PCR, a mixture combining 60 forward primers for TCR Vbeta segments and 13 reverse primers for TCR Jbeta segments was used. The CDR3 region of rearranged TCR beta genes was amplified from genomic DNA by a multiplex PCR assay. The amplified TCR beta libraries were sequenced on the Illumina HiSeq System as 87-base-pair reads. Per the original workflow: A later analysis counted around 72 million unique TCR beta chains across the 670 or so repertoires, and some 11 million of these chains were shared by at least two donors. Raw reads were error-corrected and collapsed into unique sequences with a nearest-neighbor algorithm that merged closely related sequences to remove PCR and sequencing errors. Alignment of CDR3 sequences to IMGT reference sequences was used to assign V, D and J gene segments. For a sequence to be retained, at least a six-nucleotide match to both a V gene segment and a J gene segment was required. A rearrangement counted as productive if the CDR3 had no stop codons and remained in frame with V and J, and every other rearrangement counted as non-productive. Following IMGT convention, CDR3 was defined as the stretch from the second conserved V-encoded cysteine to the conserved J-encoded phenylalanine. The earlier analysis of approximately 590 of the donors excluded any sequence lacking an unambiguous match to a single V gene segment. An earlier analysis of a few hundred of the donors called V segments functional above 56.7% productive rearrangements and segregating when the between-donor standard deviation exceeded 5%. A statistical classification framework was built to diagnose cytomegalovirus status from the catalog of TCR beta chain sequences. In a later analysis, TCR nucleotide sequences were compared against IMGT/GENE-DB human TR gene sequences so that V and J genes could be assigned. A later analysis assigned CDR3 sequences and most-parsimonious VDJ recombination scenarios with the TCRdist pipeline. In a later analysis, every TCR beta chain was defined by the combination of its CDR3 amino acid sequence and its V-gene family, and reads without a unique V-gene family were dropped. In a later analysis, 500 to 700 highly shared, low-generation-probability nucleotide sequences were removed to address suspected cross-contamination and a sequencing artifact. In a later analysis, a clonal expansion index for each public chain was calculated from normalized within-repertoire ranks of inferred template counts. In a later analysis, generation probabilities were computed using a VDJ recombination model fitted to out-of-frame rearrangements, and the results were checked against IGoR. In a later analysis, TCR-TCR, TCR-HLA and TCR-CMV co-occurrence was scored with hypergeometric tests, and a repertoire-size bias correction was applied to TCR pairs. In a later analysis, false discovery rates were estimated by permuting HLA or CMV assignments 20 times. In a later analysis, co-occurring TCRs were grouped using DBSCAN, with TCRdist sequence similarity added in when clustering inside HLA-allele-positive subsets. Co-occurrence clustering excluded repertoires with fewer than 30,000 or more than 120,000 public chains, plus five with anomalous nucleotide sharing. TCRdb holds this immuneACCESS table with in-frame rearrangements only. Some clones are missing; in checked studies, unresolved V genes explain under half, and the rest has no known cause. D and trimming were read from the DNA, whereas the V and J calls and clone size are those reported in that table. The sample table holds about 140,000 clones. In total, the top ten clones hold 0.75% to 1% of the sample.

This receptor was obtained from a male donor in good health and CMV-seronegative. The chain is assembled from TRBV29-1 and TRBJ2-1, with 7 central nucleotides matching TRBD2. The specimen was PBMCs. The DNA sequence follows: TGCAGCGTTCGTCCAGCGGGGTACAATGAGCAGTTCTTC. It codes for CSVRPAGYNEQFF.